This TCR beta chain was retrieved from a study of cytomegalovirus exposure and HLA in healthy donors. Primers included in the PCR were 60 Vbeta and 13 Jbeta primers. In the original analysis: In a later analysis, 60 million to 90 million unique TCR beta chains included roughly 11 million shared by two or more donors. Sequencing was performed with immunoSEQ multiplex PCR; in TCRdb, only in-frame clones are kept and a portion is missing. D and trimming come from the DNA, and the V and J calls and clone size come from that table. The sample holds approximately 140,000 clones; 79% are singletons and the top ten take roughly 6%. V was clipped by 4 bases and J by 0 bases, with 5 bases between them. The CDR3 covers 13 residues. In germline, CDR1 is SGHNT, CDR2 YYREEE (reference sequence).

Sequences were obtained from PBMCs. This receptor was taken from a man aged 45-60 years in good health and CMV-seropositive. The chain carries TRBV5-4 and TRBJ2-1; D ambiguous. The CDR3 here is CASSTDSYNEQFF. CDR3 coding DNA: TGTGCCAGCAGCACAGACTCCTACAATGAGCAGTTCTTC.